This T cell receptor (beta chain) comes out of a study of blood T cell repertoires in COVID-19. This CDR3 spans 16 amino acids. The germline gives CDR1 KGHDR, CDR2 SFDVKD. The V segment lost 3 bases and the J segment 1 base; nucleotides outside the gene matches: 3. Comment on this clone: Other DNA sequences in this specimen translate into the identical CDR3.

Original analysis: Scientists estimated how many nucleated cells there were by amplifying reference gene primers. Generated by immunoSEQ multiplex PCR, the TCRdb table keeps only in-frame clones and is missing some. The V and J calls and the clone size are those of that table, but D and trimming were determined from the DNA. The data show some 220,000 clones, approximately 80% seen once. The source material was peripheral blood. The TCR sequence derives from a human donor in a cohort sampled during active COVID-19. This sequence joins TRBV24-1 and TRBJ2-2; 8 positions match TRBD1. Written as DNA, the CDR3 is TGTGCCACCAGTGATCCCGGGACAGGGAACACCGGGGAGCTGTTTTTT. It is translated as CATSDPGTGNTGELFF.